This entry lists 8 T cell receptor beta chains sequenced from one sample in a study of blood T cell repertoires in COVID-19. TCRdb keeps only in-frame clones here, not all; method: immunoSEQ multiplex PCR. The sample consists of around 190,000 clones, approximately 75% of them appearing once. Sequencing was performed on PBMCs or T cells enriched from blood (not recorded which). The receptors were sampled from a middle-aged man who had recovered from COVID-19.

The CDR3 DNA reads as TGTGCCTGGAGTGAAGGCGGAGCTTACAATGAGCAGTTCTTC. Translating gives CAWSEGGAYNEQFF. The genes are TRBV30 and TRBJ2-1; D call uncertain. In germline, CDR1 is GTSNPN, CDR2 SVGIG (reference sequence). This CDR3 region has 14 residues. V was clipped by 1 base and J by 4 bases, with 11 bases between them.

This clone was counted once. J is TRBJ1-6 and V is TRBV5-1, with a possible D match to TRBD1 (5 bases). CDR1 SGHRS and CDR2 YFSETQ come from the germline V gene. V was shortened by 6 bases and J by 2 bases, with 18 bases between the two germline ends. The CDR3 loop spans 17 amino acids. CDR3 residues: CASMRRGVKTYNSPLHF. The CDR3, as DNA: TGCGCCAGCATGAGGAGGGGAGTTAAGACCTATAATTCACCCCTCCACTTT.

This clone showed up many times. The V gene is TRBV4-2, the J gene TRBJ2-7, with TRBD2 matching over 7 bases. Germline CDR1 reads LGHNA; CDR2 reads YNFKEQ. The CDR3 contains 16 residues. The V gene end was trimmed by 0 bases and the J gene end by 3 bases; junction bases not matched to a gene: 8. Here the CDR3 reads CASSQDVGGAIYEQYF. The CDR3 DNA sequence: TGTGCCAGCAGCCAAGATGTGGGAGGGGCAATCTACGAGCAGTACTTC.

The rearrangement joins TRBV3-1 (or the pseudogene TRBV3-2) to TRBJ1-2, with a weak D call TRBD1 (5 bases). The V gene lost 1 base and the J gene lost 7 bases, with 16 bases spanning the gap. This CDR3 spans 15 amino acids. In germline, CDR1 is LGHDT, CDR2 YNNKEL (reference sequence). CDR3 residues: CASSQGGAGSGGYTF. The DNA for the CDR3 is TGTGCCAGCAGCCAAGGTGGGGCAGGATCGGGTGGCTACACCTTC.

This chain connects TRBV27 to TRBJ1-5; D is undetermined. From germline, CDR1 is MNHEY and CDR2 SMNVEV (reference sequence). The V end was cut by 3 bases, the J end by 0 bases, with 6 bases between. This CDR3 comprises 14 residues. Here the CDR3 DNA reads TGTGCCAGCAGTTTGGGCAGTAGCAATCAGCCCCAGCATTTT. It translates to CASSLGSSNQPQHF.

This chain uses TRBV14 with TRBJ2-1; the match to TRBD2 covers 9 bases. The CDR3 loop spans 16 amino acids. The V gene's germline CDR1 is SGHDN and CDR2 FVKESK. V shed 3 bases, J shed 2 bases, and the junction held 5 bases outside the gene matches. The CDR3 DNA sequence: TGTGCCAGCAGCCAGGGTAGCGGGGGTGCCTACAATGAGCAGTTCTTC. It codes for CASSQGSGGAYNEQFF. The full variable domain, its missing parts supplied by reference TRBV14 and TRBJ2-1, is EAGVTQFPSHSVIEKGQTVTLRCDPISGHDNLYWYRRVMGKEIKFLLHFVKESKQDESGMPNNRFLAERTGGTYSTLKVQPAELEDSGVYFCASSQGSGGAYNEQFFGPGTRLTVL.

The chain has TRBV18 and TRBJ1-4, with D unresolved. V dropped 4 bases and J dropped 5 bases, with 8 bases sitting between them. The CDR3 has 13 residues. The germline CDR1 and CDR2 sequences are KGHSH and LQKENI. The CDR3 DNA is TGTGCCAGCTCACGACAAGAAAATGAAAAACTGTTTTTT. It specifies CASSRQENEKLFF.

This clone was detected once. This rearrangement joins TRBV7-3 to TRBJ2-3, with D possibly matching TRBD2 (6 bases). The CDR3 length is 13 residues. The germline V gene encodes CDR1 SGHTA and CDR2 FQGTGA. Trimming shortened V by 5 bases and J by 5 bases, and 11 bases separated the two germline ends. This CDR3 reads CASSALGGDTQYF. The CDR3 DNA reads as TGTGCCAGCAGCGCGCTCGGGGGAGATACGCAGTATTTT.